What follows describes a single TCR beta chain. What it recognizes is unknown. This record belongs to a study of beta chain features in type 1 diabetes. CDR1 and CDR2 from the germline V gene are DFQATT and SNEGSKA (reference sequence). Trimming at V came to 6 bases and at J to 6 bases, leaving 1 base not matched to a gene. The CDR3 is 10 residues long. Whole-study findings and limits: In every one of the four CD4+ subsets, TCRB CDR3s were moderately but significantly shorter in Type 1 diabetes patients.

The study reverse transcribed the entire isolated RNA, so it sequenced expressed TCRB transcripts. Measured with immunoSEQ multiplex PCR; TCRdb has only the in-frame clones, and not every one. The table has roughly 730,000 clones, 13% seen once; the top ten hold approximately 0.022%. The TCR originated in a man aged 18 to 30 with type 1 diabetes. The specimen was naive CD4+ T cells from blood. V gene TRBV20-1 combines with J gene TRBJ1-2; 7 bases agree with TRBD1. CDR3: CSAGTDGYTF. CDR3 in DNA: TGCAGTGCCGGGACAGATGGCTACACCTTC.